This T cell receptor (beta chain) appears in the sequencing data of a study of beta chain features in type 1 diabetes. Study-level points and caveats: Junctions at VDJ sites from type 1 diabetes patients had fewer insertions and more deletions. Shorter TCRB CDR3s, moderately but significantly so, were found in Type 1 diabetes patients in all four CD4+ subsets.

Sorted populations all had greater than 95% purity. Details on this clone: Its antigen is currently unknown.

V shed 6 bases, J shed 5 bases, and the junction held 6 bases outside the gene matches. CDR3 length: 13 residues. CDR1 LNHDA and CDR2 SQIVND come from the germline V gene (reference sequence). Expressed TCRB transcripts were sequenced because the isolated RNA had all been reverse transcribed beforehand. The repertoire was sequenced with immunoSEQ multiplex PCR; TCRdb's copy has only in-frame clones and lacks some. The table has approximately 260,000 clones, around 21% seen once. The chain recombines TRBV19 with TRBJ2-5; 7 positions match TRBD1. The TCR originated in a woman between 40 and 50 years old with type 1 diabetes. Sequencing was carried out using naive CD4+ T cells from blood. The CDR3 here is CASRITGVETQYF. The CDR3 DNA sequence: TGTGCCAGTAGGATTACAGGGGTCGAGACCCAGTACTTC.